This T cell receptor (beta chain) was recorded in a study of cytomegalovirus exposure and HLA in healthy donors. Study context: An earlier analysis identified 120 million or so unique TCR beta sequences in approximately 190 million T cells.

The J segment lost 0 bases and the V segment lost 7 bases, leaving 9 bases of the junction unmatched. The CDR3 loop spans 16 amino acids. In germline, CDR1 is SNHLY, CDR2 FYNNEI. With 60 Vbeta and 13 Jbeta primers, the PCR was carried out. Sequencing used immunoSEQ multiplex PCR; TCRdb keeps in-frame clones, though not all of them. This table has about 130,000 clones, over 70% appearing once. The specimen was PBMCs. The sequence came from a woman in her fifties or sixties in good health and CMV-seropositive. This chain uses TRBV2 with TRBJ2-5; 9 positions agree with TRBD2. The CDR3 sequence: CASIVEAGGYQETQYF. CDR3 DNA sequence: TGTGCCAGCATAGTTGAGGCGGGGGGGTACCAAGAGACCCAGTACTTC.